These 22 T cell receptor beta chains share one sample of origin, sequenced in a study of identical twins. TCRdb called the 5' RACE reads again in MiXCR, with one record for every CDR3 protein. This sample has 450,000 or so distinct CDR3 sequences; 14% occur once, and the top ten carry about 0.53%. Another study also made use of these data, one on yellow fever vaccine responses in identical twins.

Sequenced sample: CD4+ T cells sorted from blood. These receptors came from a woman aged 18 to 35 in good health.

Ten or more counts support this clonotype. This chain connects TRBV7-2 to TRBJ2-5; D may be TRBD1 (5 bases). The CDR3 is 10 amino acids. CDR1 is SGHTA, CDR2 FQGNSA, per germline. Trimming left V 6 bases short and J 14 bases short, with 13 bases between. The CDR3 spells CASRRGCNYF. The CDR3 region has the DNA TGTGCCAGCAGAAGGGGATGTAACTACTTC.

This clonotype has a handful of counts. The V and J genes are TRBV7-9 and TRBJ1-3; unclear D gene. Germline V gives CDR1 SEHNR, CDR2 FQNEAQ (reference sequence). This CDR3 comprises 16 residues. V lost 1 base, J lost 0 bases, and 10 bases lay in between. CDR3 in amino acids: CASSLVGTSSGNTIYF. In DNA, the CDR3 is TGTGCCAGCAGCTTAGTCGGCACGAGCTCTGGAAACACCATATATTTT.

This clonotype came up once. The J gene is TRBJ2-1, the V gene TRBV20-1; 14 positions match TRBD2. This CDR3 is 16 amino acids long. Germline CDR1 and CDR2: DFQATT and SNEGSKA (reference sequence). J was trimmed by 6 bases and V by 0 bases; bases with no gene match: 4. CDR3 residues: CSARDPGTSGGNEQFF. Written as DNA, the CDR3 is TGCAGTGCTAGAGATCCCGGGACTAGCGGGGGCAATGAGCAGTTCTTC.

This clonotype appeared a few times. This chain joins TRBV27 and TRBJ2-1; D is uncertain. V lost 4 bases and J 4 bases, leaving 2 bases between the germline ends. Germline CDR1 and CDR2: MNHEY and SMNVEV (reference sequence). The length of the CDR3 is 11 residues. The CDR3 coding sequence is TGTGCCAGCAGTTGGTACAATGAGCAGTTCTTC. It encodes CASSWYNEQFF.

The genes are TRBV7-2 and TRBJ2-5; D is possibly TRBD2 (6 bases). The CDR3 runs to 15 residues. The germline V gene encodes CDR1 SGHTA and CDR2 FQGNSA. The V and J ends lost 5 bases and 5 bases respectively, with 18 bases between them. The CDR3 here is CASSPSPGAGETQYF. CDR3 sequence (DNA): TGTGCCAGCAGCCCTAGTCCGGGAGCCGGGGAGACCCAGTACTTC.

The genes are TRBV28 and TRBJ2-7; D unresolved. The germline V and J ends were trimmed by 2 bases and 3 bases, with 8 bases remaining between them. The germline CDR1 and CDR2 sequences are MDHEN and SYDVKM. The CDR3 has 13 residues. CDR3 sequence reads: CASSLPGDYEQYF. In DNA form, the CDR3 reads TGTGCCAGCAGTTTACCAGGAGACTACGAGCAGTACTTC.

J is TRBJ2-1 and V is TRBV30; 9 nucleotides line up with TRBD2. Germline CDR1 GTSNPN, CDR2 SVGIG (reference sequence). The CDR3 length is 16 residues. J gave up 1 base and V 3 bases, and 7 bases lay outside the gene matches. The CDR3, as DNA: TGTGCCTGGAGCCGAGGGACTAGCCATTCCTACAATGAGCAGTTCTTC. Its translation is CAWSRGTSHSYNEQFF. The full variable domain, its missing parts supplied by reference TRBV30 and TRBJ2-1, is SQTIHQWPATLVQPVGSPLSLECTVEGTSNPNLYWYRQAAGRGLQLLFYSVGIGQISSEVPQNLSASRPQDRQFILSSKKLLLSDSGFYLCAWSRGTSHSYNEQFFGPGTRLTVL.

There are many counts of this clonotype. The genes are TRBV12-3 or TRBV12-4 and TRBJ1-1; possibly TRBD1 for D (5 bases). With 7 bases removed from V and 3 bases from J, the gap between germline ends came to 18 bases. The CDR3 totals 15 residues. CDR3 bases: TGTGCCAGCACCCCCCTCCGGGGCAGTGACACTGAAGCTTTCTTT. Its translation: CASTPLRGSDTEAFF.

At least ten counts were recorded for this clonotype. The V call is TRBV9, the J call TRBJ1-4; the D is unclear. Germline CDR1 is SGDLS and CDR2 is YYNGEE. V dropped 2 bases and J dropped 5 bases, with 10 bases sitting between them. The CDR3 runs 14 residues. The DNA of the CDR3 is TGTGCCAGCAGCGTCGGACGGATGAATGAAAAACTGTTTTTT. Its protein is CASSVGRMNEKLFF. Based on the CDR3 plus reference TRBV9 and TRBJ1-4, the full variable domain is DSGVTQTPKHLITATGQRVTLRCSPRSGDLSVYWYQQSLDQGLQFLIQYYNGEERAKGNILERFSAQQFPDLHSELNLSSLELGDSALYFCASSVGRMNEKLFFGSGTQLSVL.

This sequence joins TRBV20-1 and TRBJ2-1; D gene ambiguous. This CDR3 is 12 amino acids long. CDR1 and CDR2 (germline): DFQATT, SNEGSKA (reference sequence). The germline V and J ends were trimmed by 2 bases and 8 bases, with 10 bases remaining between them. The CDR3 here is CSARLIRDEQFF. CDR3 sequence (DNA): TGCAGTGCTAGACTAATTAGAGATGAGCAGTTCTTC.

This clonotype was observed a handful of times. J is TRBJ2-3 and V is TRBV5-1, with D possibly being TRBD1 (7 bases). Trimming took 4 bases from V and 5 from J, leaving 20 bases between them. Looked up from germline, CDR1 is SGHRS and CDR2 is YFSETQ. This CDR3 region has 16 residues. DNA for the CDR3: TGCGCCAGCAGCCTACTGCGACCAGGGGGAGGAGATACGCAGTATTTT. Its translation: CASSLLRPGGGDTQYF.

In this sample, this clonotype turned up a few times. The gene calls are TRBV12-3 or TRBV12-4 and TRBJ2-1; the D is unclear. Deletions cut 5 bases from V and 3 bases from J, with 8 bases between. There are 13 residues in the CDR3. The CDR3: CASSDTRYNEQFF. CDR3 in DNA: TGTGCCAGCAGTGACACCCGCTACAATGAGCAGTTCTTC.

This clonotype has only a few counts. V gene TRBV7-2 combines with J gene TRBJ2-7; D gene uncertain. Germline assignment: CDR1 SGHTA and CDR2 FQGNSA. The CDR3 runs to 14 residues. V lost 1 base, J lost 3 bases, and 10 bases lay in between. The CDR3 nucleotides are TGTGCCAGCAGCTTAGGGCCAGAGCTCTACGAGCAGTACTTC. It specifies CASSLGPELYEQYF. Full variable domain (rest looked up from reference TRBV7-2 and TRBJ2-7): GAGVSQSPSNKVTEKGKDVELRCDPISGHTALYWYRQSLGQGLEFLIYFQGNSAPDKSGLPSDRFSAERTGGSVSTLTIQRTQQEDSAVYLCASSLGPELYEQYFGPGTRLTVT.

This clonotype came up once. The chain carries TRBV19 and TRBJ2-5; 9 nucleotides agree with TRBD2. Germline lookup yields CDR1 LNHDA and CDR2 SQIVND (reference sequence). J was trimmed by 0 bases and V by 1 base; bases with no gene match: 0. The CDR3 totals 15 residues. The CDR3 sequence: CASSIGGRDQETQYF. CDR3 DNA sequence: TGTGCCAGTAGTATAGGCGGGAGGGACCAAGAGACCCAGTACTTC. Combining the CDR3 with reference TRBV19 and TRBJ2-5 gives the whole variable domain DGGITQSPKYLFRKEGQNVTLSCEQNLNHDAMYWYRQDPGQGLRLIYYSQIVNDFQKGDIAEGYSVSREKKESFPLTVTSAQKNPTAFYLCASSIGGRDQETQYFGPGTRLLVL.

This clonotype was detected only a few times. V is TRBV2 and J is TRBJ2-2; 7 nucleotides line up with TRBD1. The junction had 12 bases not matched to a gene; V was cut back by 8 bases and J by 6 bases. Germline V gene data show CDR1 as SNHLY and CDR2 as FYNNEI. This CDR3 is 15 amino acids long. The CDR3 DNA reads as TGTGCCAGCCAACAAGAGGGGGCTGGCGCCGGGGAGCTGTTTTTT. Its translation is CASQQEGAGAGELFF.

This clonotype was detected a few times. Compared with germline, one end of the junction differs, possibly owing to a read error. V usage is TRBV30 and J usage is TRBJ2-7, with 8 bases fitting TRBD1. The CDR3 runs 11 residues. Germline V lookup: CDR1 GTSNPN, CDR2 SVGIG (reference sequence). In DNA, the CDR3 is TGTGCCTGGAGGGACAGGGAGGACCCGGTCTTC. Its translation is CAWRDREDPVF.

This clonotype was counted between two and nine times. The V gene is TRBV2, the J gene TRBJ2-1, with 11 bases that match TRBD2. Germline V gene data show CDR1 as SNHLY and CDR2 as FYNNEI. The CDR3 covers 15 residues. With 7 bases clipped from V and 6 bases from J, the junction kept 8 bases outside the gene matches. CDR3 coding DNA: TGTGCCAGCAACTTACTAGCGGGGGTGCGCAATGAGCAGTTCTTC. Its translation is CASNLLAGVRNEQFF. Using reference TRBV2 and TRBJ2-1 for the parts outside the CDR3, the full variable domain is EPEVTQTPSHQVTQMGQEVILRCVPISNHLYFYWYRQILGQKVEFLVSFYNNEISEKSEIFDDQFSVERPDGSNFTLKIRSTKLEDSAMYFCASNLLAGVRNEQFFGPGTRLTVL.

This clonotype has a handful of counts. The rearrangement joins TRBV15 to TRBJ2-1; D is unclear. Trimming removed 5 bases at V and 7 bases at J, with 18 bases between. CDR1 is LNHNV and CDR2 is YYDKDF in the germline V gene (reference sequence). The CDR3 is 15 amino acids. The CDR3 sequence is CATSPTVAFGNEQFF. The CDR3 region has the DNA TGTGCCACCAGCCCCACGGTGGCTTTCGGAAATGAGCAGTTCTTC.

The chain couples TRBV28 to TRBJ2-5; 9 bases align to TRBD2. The CDR3 covers 15 residues. V was pared by 3 bases and J by 5 bases, with 7 bases of the junction left unmatched. Per germline, CDR1 MDHEN and CDR2 SYDVKM. In DNA, the CDR3 is TGTGCCAGCAGTTTTAGCGGGAGCGTGTTTGAGACCCAGTACTTC. It is translated as CASSFSGSVFETQYF.

The V gene is TRBV5-6, the J gene TRBJ2-1, with 13 bases fitting TRBD2. This CDR3 region has 15 residues. Germline loops: CDR1 SGHDT, CDR2 YYEEEE. J gave up 8 bases and V 5 bases, and 7 bases lay outside the gene matches. CDR3 in DNA: TGTGCCAGCAGGCCTACTAGCGGGGGGGCCGATGAGCAGTTCTTC. This sequence encodes CASRPTSGGADEQFF.

This clonotype was found a few times. The chain uses TRBV7-2 and TRBJ2-3, with D tentatively TRBD1 or TRBD2 (5 bases each). The germline gives CDR1 SGHTA, CDR2 FQGNSA. The CDR3 extends over 15 amino acids. V was trimmed by 4 bases and J by 2 bases, leaving 13 bases between them. DNA for the CDR3: TGTGCCAGCAGCTCCCGGGGCCCCCCCACAGATACGCAGTATTTT. Its translation: CASSSRGPPTDTQYF.

This clonotype was recorded a few times. The chain is built from TRBV28 and TRBJ1-1; no clear D gene. CDR1 and CDR2 (germline): MDHEN, SYDVKM. Trimming left V 11 bases short and J 4 bases short, with 8 bases between. The CDR3 is 10 amino acids. The DNA of the CDR3 is TGTGCCGGATATTCCACTGAAGCTTTCTTT. Translating gives CAGYSTEAFF.